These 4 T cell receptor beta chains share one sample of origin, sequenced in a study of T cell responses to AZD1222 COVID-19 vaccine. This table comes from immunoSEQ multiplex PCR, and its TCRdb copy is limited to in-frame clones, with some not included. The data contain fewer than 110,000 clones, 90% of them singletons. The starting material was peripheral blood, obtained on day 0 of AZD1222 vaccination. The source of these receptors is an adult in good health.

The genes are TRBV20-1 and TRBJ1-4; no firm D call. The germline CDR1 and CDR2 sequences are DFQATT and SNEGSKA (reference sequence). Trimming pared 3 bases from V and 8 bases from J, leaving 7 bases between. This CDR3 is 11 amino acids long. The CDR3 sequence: CSASPKEKLFF. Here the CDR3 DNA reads TGCAGTGCTAGCCCCAAGGAAAAACTGTTTTTT.

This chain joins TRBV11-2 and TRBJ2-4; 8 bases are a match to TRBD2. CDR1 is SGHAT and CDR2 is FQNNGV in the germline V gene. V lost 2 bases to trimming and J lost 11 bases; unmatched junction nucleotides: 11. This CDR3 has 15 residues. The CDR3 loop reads CASSLLRSGGAVQYF. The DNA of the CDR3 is TGTGCCAGCAGCTTACTGAGGAGCGGGGGTGCCGTTCAGTACTTC.

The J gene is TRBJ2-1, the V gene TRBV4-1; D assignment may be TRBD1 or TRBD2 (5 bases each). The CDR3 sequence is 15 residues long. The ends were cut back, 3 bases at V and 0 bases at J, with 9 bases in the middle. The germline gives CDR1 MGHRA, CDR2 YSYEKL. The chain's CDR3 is CASSQGESSYNEQFF. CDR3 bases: TGCGCCAGCAGCCAGGGGGAGAGCTCCTACAATGAGCAGTTCTTC.

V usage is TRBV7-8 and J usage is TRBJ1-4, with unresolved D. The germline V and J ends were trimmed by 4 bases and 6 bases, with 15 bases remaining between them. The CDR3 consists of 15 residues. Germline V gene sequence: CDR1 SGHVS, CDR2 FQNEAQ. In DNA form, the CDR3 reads TGTGCCAGCAGCTCTGCAGGACTCCTGTATGAAAAACTGTTTTTT. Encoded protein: CASSSAGLLYEKLFF.